This record looks at one T cell receptor beta chain sequence and its context. CDR1 is SSHAT and CDR2 is FNYEAQ in the germline V gene (reference sequence). J was trimmed by 9 bases and V by 8 bases; bases with no gene match: 12. This CDR3 is built from 14 residues. This entry is derived from a study of T cell changes during pregnancy in multiple sclerosis. This table comes from immunoSEQ multiplex PCR, and its TCRdb copy is limited to in-frame clones, with some not included. The data hold about 36,000 clones, with roughly 91% observed a single time. The receptor was isolated from a female donor with multiple sclerosis, enrolled in a pregnancy study. Source: CD4+ T cells from peripheral blood mononuclear cells, taken in the first trimester of pregnancy. The V call is TRBV7-7, the J call TRBJ2-1; 8 positions agree with TRBD1. DNA for the CDR3: TGTGCCAGCGCGTTTATGGCAGGGGGCGGTGAGCAGTTCTTC. Protein: CASAFMAGGGEQFF.